Listed below are T cell receptor beta chains from one sample, sequenced in a study of CD8 T cells in Susac syndrome. TCRdb redid the calling of the immunoSEQ multiplex PCR reads with MiXCR, one entry per CDR3 protein. The data hold 150,000 to 200,000 distinct CDR3 sequences, with approximately 93% observed a single time. What was sequenced was CD4+ T cells from PBMCs. These receptors all stem from a human donor with multiple sclerosis. Each CDR3 is given with its conserved first and last residue. D genes are given only for firm matches. Clone size is given for some rows only: seen once, a few or many times, or a class if the clone is expanded.

>TRBJ2-1|NA|NA|TRBV12-3/TRBV12-4
TGTGCCAGCAGACATAGCAGCAATGAGCAGTTCTTC
CASRHSSNEQFF
>TRBJ1-1|NA|NA|TRBV20-1
TGCAGTGCTGCCCAGGGCGGCACTGAAGCTTTCTTT
CSAAQGGTEAFF
>TRBJ2-2|NA|NA|TRBV3-1
TGTGCCAGCAGCCCCACTTTAGCAGGCACCGGGGAGCTGTTTTTT
CASSPTLAGTGELFF
>TRBJ2-2|TRBD1|few|TRBV7-3
TGTGCCAGCAGCCCACAGGGGTCCGGGGAGCTGTTTTTT
CASSPQGSGELFF
>TRBJ2-2|NA|NA|TRBV9
TGTGCCAGCAGCGTAGTTGTGGACTCCTACACCGGGGAGCTGTTTTTT
CASSVVVDSYTGELFF
>TRBJ2-5|NA|NA|TRBV7-9
TGTGCCAGCAGCTTAATATCGGAGACCCAGTACTTC
CASSLISETQYF
>TRBJ1-2|NA|NA|TRBV29-1
TGCAGCGTCGCGGGGCCCTATGGCTACACCTTC
CSVAGPYGYTF
>TRBJ2-5|TRBD2|NA|TRBV29-1
TGCAGCGCTGGGACTAGCAGCCATCAAGAGACCCAGTACTTC
CSAGTSSHQETQYF
>TRBJ1-1|NA|once|TRBV5-1
TGCGCCAGCAGCACCCGCTTGAACACTGAAGCTTTCTTT
CASSTRLNTEAFF
>TRBJ1-1|NA|NA|TRBV6-5
TGTGCCAGCAGTTCCCCCCCCGGGGTGTTTACTGAAGCTTTCTTT
CASSSPPGVFTEAFF
>TRBJ1-2|NA|NA|TRBV4-2
TGTGCCAGCAGCCAAGGTTCCGTGACCCCCTATGGCTACACCTTC
CASSQGSVTPYGYTF
>TRBJ2-7|NA|NA|TRBV7-2
TGTGCCAGCAGTCAACCGGCCGACCGGAGACCCCAATACGGAGGCGAGCAGTACTTC
CASSQPADRRPQYGGEQYF
>TRBJ1-1|NA|NA|TRBV15
TGTGCCACCAGCAGAGAAGAGGGTCAGCGTGGTACTGAAGCTTTCTTT
CATSREEGQRGTEAFF
>TRBJ2-4|NA|NA|TRBV21-1
TGTGCCAGCAGCAATGACAGGGCCTTAGCCAAAAACATTCAGTACTTC
CASSNDRALAKNIQYF
>TRBJ1-4|NA|NA|TRBV2
TGTGCCAGCAGGGCGAGCTCGACGAGGGATGAAAAACTGTTTTTT
CASRASSTRDEKLFF
>TRBJ2-3|NA|NA|TRBV21-1
TGTGCCAGCACCATGGGGGGGAAAACGCAGTATTTT
CASTMGGKTQYF
>TRBJ1-5|NA|NA|TRBV18
TGTGCCAGCTCACCACGGTGGGACCCCAATCAGCCCCAGCATTTT
CASSPRWDPNQPQHF
>TRBJ1-2|NA|once|TRBV6-2/TRBV6-3
TGTGCCAGCAGTACGATCGTCGTAGGCTATGGCTACACCTTC
CASSTIVVGYGYTF
>TRBJ1-2|NA|NA|TRBV12-3/TRBV12-4
TGTGCCAGCAGTTTACAGGGCTCTCGGTATGGCTACACCTTC
CASSLQGSRYGYTF
>TRBJ1-5|NA|NA|TRBV5-4
TGTGCCAGCAGCTTGGTTGGACAGCCCCAGCATTTT
CASSLVGQPQHF
>TRBJ2-1|NA|NA|TRBV7-3
TGTGCCAGCAGCTCCAGGGCTTCCGTTGAGCAGTTCTTC
CASSSRASVEQFF
>TRBJ2-1|NA|NA|TRBV5-4
TGTGCCAGCAGCTGGCTAGGTTACCCCTACAATGAGCAGTTCTTC
CASSWLGYPYNEQFF
>TRBJ2-5|TRBD2|NA|TRBV5-1
TGCGCCAGCAGCGCCTGGACTAGCGGGAACTCAGAGACCCAGTACTTC
CASSAWTSGNSETQYF
>TRBJ2-1|TRBD2|NA|TRBV7-6
TGTGCCAGCAGCCAAGGCACTAGCGGGAGCTCCTACAATGAGCAGTTCTTC
CASSQGTSGSSYNEQFF
>TRBJ1-2|NA|few|TRBV6-5
TGTGCCAGCAGTTACTCGTTGGCAGCCTCATATGGCTACACCTTC
CASSYSLAASYGYTF
>TRBJ2-7|TRBD2|NA|TRBV7-2
TGTGCCAGCAGGAATTTGGGACTAGCGGGATCGTACGAGCAGTACTTC
CASRNLGLAGSYEQYF
>TRBJ2-5|TRBD1|NA|TRBV11-2
TGTGCCAGCAGCCCCGGCGGGACAGGGCAAGAGACCCAGTACTTC
CASSPGGTGQETQYF